The T cell receptor (beta chain) described here comes from a study of long-term antiretroviral therapy in people with HIV. Notes on the study in general: Documentation of ART adherence, viral resistance or therapy changes was absent. HIV repertoires spanned narrower CDR3 length ranges than controls. Diversity increased after ART yet remained lower than in transplant donor controls.

Participants with HIV, all of them, were treated in the United States. The authors ran the immunoSEQ assay, v3.0, at survey level. Assay: immunoSEQ multiplex PCR; the TCRdb copy retains only in-frame clones and omits some. The sample lists approximately 24,000 clones, around 90% occurring once. Germline V gene sequence: CDR1 MNHEY, CDR2 SMNVEV (reference sequence). Trimming removed 2 bases from V and 1 base from J, with 19 bases in between. This CDR3 is 18 amino acids long. As regards this clone: No antigen is known for it.

The sequence derives from a man younger than 45 with HIV. The chain employs TRBV27 and TRBJ2-3; the D gene is possibly TRBD2 (7 bases). Material: unsorted PBMCs, obtained about 4.5 years after starting antiretroviral therapy. DNA for the CDR3: TGTGCCAGCAGTTTAGAAGGCTGGGGGGGGGCCGGCACAGATACGCAGTATTTT. This translates into CASSLEGWGGAGTDTQYF.